Here is one T cell receptor (beta chain) with its context. What it recognizes is unknown. CDR1 LGHNA and CDR2 YSLEER come from the germline V gene. J gave up 2 bases and V 1 base, and 1 base lay outside the gene matches. The CDR3 has 16 residues. Profiled with immunoSEQ multiplex PCR; TCRdb holds only in-frame clones, not every one. The data contain 45,000 to 65,000 clones, approximately 86% of them singletons. With autoimmune disease history or systemic immunosuppression, patients were excluded. This sample was included in a study of OX40 agonist ivuxolimab in advanced cancers. Overall study context: Ivuxolimab is a fully human IgG2 antibody that activates OX40 (CD134).

Overall study findings and caveats: Researchers report that CD8+ T cells had, on average, more expanded clones than CD4+.

The source is an adult with an advanced solid tumor such as melanoma, head and neck, liver or kidney cancer. This chain joins TRBV4-3 and TRBJ2-3; 12 positions match TRBD2. The source material was CD4+ or CD8+ T cells sorted from blood, sampled in a trial of the OX40 agonist ivuxolimab. The CDR3 region is CASSQGTSGVTDTQYF. CDR3 nucleotides: TGCGCCAGCAGCCAAGGGACTAGCGGGGTCACAGATACGCAGTATTTT.